This is a list of T cell receptor beta chains from one sample in a study of blood T cell repertoires in COVID-19. The data were produced by immunoSEQ multiplex PCR, yet TCRdb's version contains in-frame clones alone and is incomplete. The sample includes approximately 250,000 clones, about 80% of them seen just once. Sequencing was carried out using PBMCs or T cells enriched from blood (not recorded which). These receptors were taken from a man aged 40-49 years who had recovered from COVID-19. Each CDR3 is given without its conserved first and last residue. A D gene is named only where the DNA matches it firmly.

D gene	V gene	J gene	CDR3 protein
TRBD1	TRBV18	TRBJ1-5	ASSLRDRDQPQH
TRBD2	TRBV27	TRBJ2-4	ASSLTGGIQY
NA	TRBV30	TRBJ1-4	AWSVKGDEKLF
NA	TRBV10-3	TRBJ1-5	AISVEGGKAQH
TRBD1	TRBV7-3	TRBJ1-4	ASSSRTGSHEKLF
TRBD2	TRBV9	TRBJ2-7	ASSYGTTSYEQY
TRBD1	TRBV10-3	TRBJ1-5	AIREDRVGNQPQH
TRBD1	TRBV20-1	TRBJ1-4	SASNRGQEKLF
NA	TRBV9	TRBJ2-3	ASSDQRGTDTQY
TRBD1	TRBV4-3	TRBJ1-2	ASSQVARTGGNYGYT
NA	TRBV10-3	TRBJ2-7	AISESEGKGYEQY
NA	TRBV6-1	TRBJ1-4	ASSESNTGRQKLF
NA	TRBV5-1	TRBJ2-3	ASSLAGLSTDTQY
TRBD1	TRBV5-1	TRBJ1-3	ASSVQGAGNTIY
TRBD1	TRBV4-1	TRBJ2-1	ASSHPDRVYNEQF
NA	TRBV10-3	TRBJ1-3	AISVVRTGNTIY
TRBD2	TRBV5-6	TRBJ2-3	ASSLLAGGSTDTQY
NA	TRBV11-2	TRBJ2-7	ASSLALAEEQY
TRBD2	TRBV3-1/TRBV3-2	TRBJ2-5	ASSRWTSGSETQY
NA	TRBV19	TRBJ1-1	ASSIRLNTEAF
NA	TRBV5-4	TRBJ1-4	ASSSDEKLF
TRBD2	TRBV27	TRBJ2-3	ASQGLARNTDTQY
TRBD1	TRBV9	TRBJ1-3	ASSVDRVAGNTIY
NA	TRBV27	TRBJ2-7	ASREAPDTYSYEQY
TRBD2	TRBV5-4	TRBJ2-5	ASSEAGASGGATETQY
NA	TRBV7-9	TRBJ1-1	ASSPPGRVTEAF
NA	TRBV5-4	TRBJ1-4	ASSSGSEKLF
NA	TRBV28	TRBJ1-6	ASSLAYNSPLH
TRBD1	TRBV10-3	TRBJ1-1	ASSTQGGFSEAF